This T cell receptor (beta chain) came from a study of blood T cell repertoires in COVID-19. Germline CDR1 reads SGHRS; CDR2 reads YFSETQ. V lost 1 base and J 0 bases, leaving 12 bases between the germline ends. The CDR3 is made up of 16 amino acids. Enrolled through a virtual design, the participants were between roughly 18 and 100 years of age and came from under 25 US areas. In the original workflow: Amplification of reference gene primers provided the estimated nucleated cell counts. Repertoires were generated with immunoSEQ multiplex PCR, while TCRdb's copy carries only in-frame clones and drops some. V, J and clone size derive from that table, while D and trimming were established from the DNA sequence. The table lists 490,000 or so clones, approximately 86% of them singletons.

The source is an older woman who had recovered from COVID-19. The sample was PBMCs or T cells enriched from blood (not recorded which). The V gene is TRBV5-1, the J gene TRBJ2-3; D is possibly TRBD2 (5 bases). DNA for the CDR3: TGCGCCAGCAGCTTGTATGCGGGCTCGAGCACAGATACGCAGTATTTT. Translation gives CASSLYAGSSTDTQYF. Together with reference TRBV5-1 and TRBJ2-3, the CDR3 gives the full variable domain: KAGVTQTPRYLIKTRGQQVTLSCSPISGHRSVSWYQQTPGQGLQFLFEYFSETQRNKGNFPGRFSGRQFSNSRSEMNVSTLELGDSALYLCASSLYAGSSTDTQYFGPGTRLTVL.